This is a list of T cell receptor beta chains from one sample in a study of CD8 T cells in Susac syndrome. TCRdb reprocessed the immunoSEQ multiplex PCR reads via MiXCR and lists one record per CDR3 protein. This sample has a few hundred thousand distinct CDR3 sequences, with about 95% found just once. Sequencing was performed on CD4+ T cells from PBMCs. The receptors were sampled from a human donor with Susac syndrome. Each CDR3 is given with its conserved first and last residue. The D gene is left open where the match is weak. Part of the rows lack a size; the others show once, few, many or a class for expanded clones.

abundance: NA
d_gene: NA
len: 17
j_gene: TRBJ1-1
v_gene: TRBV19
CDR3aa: CASSISVRPPLNTEAFF
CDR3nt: TGTGCCAGTAGTATTTCGGTGAGGCCGCCCCTCAACACTGAAGCTTTCTTT

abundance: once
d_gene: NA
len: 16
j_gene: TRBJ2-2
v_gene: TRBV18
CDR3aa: CASSPSIGGNTGELFF
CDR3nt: TGTGCCAGCTCGCCCTCCATAGGGGGGAACACCGGGGAGCTGTTTTTT

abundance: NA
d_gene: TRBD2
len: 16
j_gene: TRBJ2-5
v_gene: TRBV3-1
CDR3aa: CASSQDRRGGLETQYF
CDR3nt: TGTGCCAGCAGCCAAGATCGGCGGGGGGGCCTGGAGACCCAGTACTTC

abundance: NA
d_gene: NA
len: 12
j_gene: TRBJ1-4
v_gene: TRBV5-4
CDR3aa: CASSLYPGELFF
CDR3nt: TGTGCCAGCAGCTTGTACCCCGGGGAACTGTTTTTT

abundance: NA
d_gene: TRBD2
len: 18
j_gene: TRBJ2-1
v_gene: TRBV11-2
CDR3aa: CASSFARGGRSSYNEQFF
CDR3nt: TGTGCCAGCAGCTTCGCCCGGGGCGGGAGGAGCTCCTACAATGAGCAGTTCTTC

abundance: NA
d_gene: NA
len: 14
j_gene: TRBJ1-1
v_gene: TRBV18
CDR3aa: CASSPDLLNTEAFF
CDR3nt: TGTGCCAGCTCACCGGACCTTCTGAACACTGAAGCTTTCTTT

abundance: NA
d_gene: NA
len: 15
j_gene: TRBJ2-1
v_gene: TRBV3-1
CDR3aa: CASRLSGTVYNEQFF
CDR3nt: TGTGCCAGCAGACTTTCCGGGACCGTCTACAATGAGCAGTTCTTC

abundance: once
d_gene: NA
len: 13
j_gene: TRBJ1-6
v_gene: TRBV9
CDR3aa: CASSDLHNSPLHF
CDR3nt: TGTGCCAGCAGCGACCTTCATAATTCACCCCTCCACTTT

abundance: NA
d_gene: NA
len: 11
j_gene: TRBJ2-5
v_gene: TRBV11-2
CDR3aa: CASREQETQYF
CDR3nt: TGTGCCAGCAGGGAACAAGAGACCCAGTACTTC

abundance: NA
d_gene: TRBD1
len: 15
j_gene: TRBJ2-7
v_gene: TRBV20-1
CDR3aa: CSARDPLGQAAEQYF
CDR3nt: TGCAGTGCTAGAGATCCCCTCGGACAGGCGGCCGAGCAGTACTTC

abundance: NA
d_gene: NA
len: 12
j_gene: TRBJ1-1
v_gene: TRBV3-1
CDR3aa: CASSPRPGAAFF
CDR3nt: TGTGCCAGCAGCCCCAGACCAGGGGCAGCTTTCTTT

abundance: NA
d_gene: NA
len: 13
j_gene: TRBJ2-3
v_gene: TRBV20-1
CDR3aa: CSARGAVTDTQYF
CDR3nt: TGCAGTGCTAGAGGGGCAGTCACAGATACGCAGTATTTT

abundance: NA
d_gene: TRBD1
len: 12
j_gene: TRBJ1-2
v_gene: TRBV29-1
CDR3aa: CSVGGQHYGYTF
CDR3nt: TGCAGCGTGGGGGGACAGCACTATGGCTACACCTTC

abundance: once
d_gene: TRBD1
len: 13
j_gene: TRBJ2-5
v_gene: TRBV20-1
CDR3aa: CSATRDREETQYF
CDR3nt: TGCAGTGCTACCCGGGACAGGGAAGAGACCCAGTACTTC

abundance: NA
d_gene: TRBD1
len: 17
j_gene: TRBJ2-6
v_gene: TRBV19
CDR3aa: CASSIGTGYSGANVLTF
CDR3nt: TGTGCCAGTAGTATAGGGACAGGATACTCTGGGGCCAACGTCCTGACTTTC

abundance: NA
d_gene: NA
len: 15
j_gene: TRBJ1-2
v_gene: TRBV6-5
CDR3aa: CASRPDINPLYGYTF
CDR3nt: TGTGCCAGCAGACCCGACATCAACCCACTATATGGCTACACCTTC

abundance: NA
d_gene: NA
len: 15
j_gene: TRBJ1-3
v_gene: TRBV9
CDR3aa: CASSVGAGIGNTIYF
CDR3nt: TGTGCCAGCAGCGTAGGGGCAGGGATCGGAAACACCATATATTTT

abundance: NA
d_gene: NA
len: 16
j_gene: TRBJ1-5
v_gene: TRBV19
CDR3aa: CASSRDPTQGYQPQHF
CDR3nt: TGTGCCAGTAGTCGGGACCCAACCCAGGGCTATCAGCCCCAGCATTTT